This T cell receptor beta chain was sequenced during a study of cytomegalovirus exposure and HLA in healthy donors. The PCR made use of 60 Vbeta and 13 Jbeta primers. The data were produced by immunoSEQ multiplex PCR, yet TCRdb's version contains in-frame clones alone and is incomplete. The table shows around 140,000 clones, with about 77% occurring only once. Study findings and constraints: An ancestry cluster, one associated with Asian ancestry, reportedly showed fewer N-insertions than the approximately 670-donor mean in a later analysis.

In regard to this clone: Its specificity is unknown.

Trimming took off 7 bases at V and 3 bases at J, with 15 bases between the two ends. The CDR3 has 15 amino acids. Germline CDR1 and CDR2: MNHNY and SVGAGI (reference sequence). The sequence derives from a woman aged 40 to 50 in good health and CMV-seronegative. Sequencing input: PBMCs. The chain recombines TRBV6-6 with TRBJ2-2; TRBD2 is a possible D gene (6 bases). In DNA, the CDR3 is TGTGCCAGCACCCCTACGGGGACTGACACCGGGGAGCTGTTTTTT. Translating gives CASTPTGTDTGELFF.